The rows below give T cell receptor beta chains drawn from one sample of a study of response to subunit inactivated influenza vaccine. TCRdb re-derived calls from the RT-PCR reads in MiXCR, one entry per CDR3 protein. In the table there are 450,000 to 550,000 distinct CDR3 sequences, about 25% of which are singletons. The source material was CD4+ T cells sorted from PBMCs, sampled 4 to 6 days after vaccination. Source of these receptors: a man in his fifties who received an inactivated influenza vaccine. Each CDR3 is given with its conserved first and last residue. The order of the fields is V gene, clone size, D gene, J gene, CDR3 DNA, CDR3 protein. A D gene is named only where the DNA matches it firmly. Size is stated for part of the rows, as once, few or many counts, or as a class when the clone is expanded.

TRBV5-6	NA	NA	TRBJ2-1	TGTGCCAGCAGCCAAACGGTCGGAAATGAGCAGTTCTTC	CASSQTVGNEQFF
TRBV5-1	NA	TRBD2	TRBJ2-1	TGCGCCAGCAGCAGCCGGACTAGCGGGAGGGCCCGTAGTGAGCAGTTCTTC	CASSSRTSGRARSEQFF
TRBV18	NA	TRBD1	TRBJ1-2	TGTGCCAGCTCACCAAGGACAGGGGGCGATGGCTACACCTTC	CASSPRTGGDGYTF
TRBV7-2	few	TRBD2	TRBJ2-7	TGTGCCAGCAGTATAAAAAGCGGGAGGGGTCAAGAGCAGTACTTC	CASSIKSGRGQEQYF
TRBV3-1	NA	TRBD2	TRBJ2-3	TGTGCCAGCAGCCAAGATATCGGACTAGCCACAGATACGCAGTATTTT	CASSQDIGLATDTQYF
TRBV2	NA	TRBD1	TRBJ1-1	TGTGCCAGCAGGAGGGGGCAGGGGGGGACTGAAGCTTTCTTT	CASRRGQGGTEAFF
TRBV15	few	TRBD2	TRBJ2-7	TGTGCCACCAGCAGAGATGAAACCAGCGGGGGCCGATACGAGCAGTACTTC	CATSRDETSGGRYEQYF
TRBV28	NA	NA	TRBJ2-7	TGTGCCAGCAGTATATATGGACGGATCTCCTACGAGCAGTACTTC	CASSIYGRISYEQYF
TRBV18	few	NA	TRBJ1-2	TGTGCCAGCTCACCAGGCCAGTCTAACTATGGCTACACCTTC	CASSPGQSNYGYTF
TRBV7-2	NA	NA	TRBJ2-7	TGTGCCAGCAGCCCCCGGGGGCGGAGGGGTTCCTACGAGCAGTACTTC	CASSPRGRRGSYEQYF